These 30 T cell receptor beta chains came from one sample sequenced in a study of cytomegalovirus exposure and HLA in healthy donors. Primers: 60 Vbeta forward and 13 Jbeta reverse. The method was immunoSEQ multiplex PCR; TCRdb's version includes in-frame clones alone and lacks a portion of them. This table has under 200,000 clones, 82% appearing once. Sequenced sample: PBMCs. The source is a girl aged 5-17 years in good health and CMV-seropositive.

The chain uses TRBV29-1 and TRBJ2-2; TRBD1 aligns across 9 bases. The V gene's germline CDR1 is SQVTM and CDR2 ANQGSEA. J gave up 7 bases and V 3 bases, and 6 bases lay outside the gene matches. The CDR3 has 14 residues. CDR3 residues: CSVDRDRVDGELFF. The DNA of the CDR3 is TGCAGCGTTGACCGGGACAGGGTCGACGGGGAGCTGTTTTTT.

This clone was seen a few times. V is TRBV10-2 and J is TRBJ2-5; 8 bases are a match to TRBD1. The germline CDR1 and CDR2 sequences are WSHSY and SAAADI. This CDR3 contains 13 residues. After removal of 5 bases from V and 5 bases from J, the junction contained 4 bases not matched to a gene. This chain's CDR3 is CASSRNRGETQYF. The CDR3 DNA is TGCGCCAGCAGTCGAAACAGGGGGGAGACCCAGTACTTC.

This sequence joins TRBV28 and TRBJ1-1; 11 bases are a match to TRBD1. The germline V gene encodes CDR1 MDHEN and CDR2 SYDVKM. Trimming removed 2 bases from V and 4 bases from J; junction bases left unmatched: 6. This CDR3 contains 16 residues. The CDR3, as DNA: TGTGCCAGCAGTTTAGGCGACGGGACAGGGGGCACTGAAGCTTTCTTT. It yields the protein CASSLGDGTGGTEAFF. The whole variable domain, remainder taken from reference TRBV28 and TRBJ1-1, is DVKVTQSSRYLVKRTGEKVFLECVQDMDHENMFWYRQDPGLGLRLIYFSYDVKMKEKGDIPEGYSVSREKKERFSLILESASTNQTSMYLCASSLGDGTGGTEAFFGQGTRLTVV.

This sequence joins TRBV4-1 and TRBJ2-7; TRBD1 matches at 11 bases. Germline V gene data show CDR1 as MGHRA and CDR2 as YSYEKL. The V and J ends lost 3 bases and 2 bases, in that order; junction bases with no gene match: 3. This CDR3 comprises 15 residues. Here the CDR3 reads CASSHMGQGAYEQYF. The CDR3, as DNA: TGCGCCAGCAGCCACATGGGACAGGGGGCCTACGAGCAGTACTTC.

This clone came up a few times. The chain is built from TRBV27 and TRBJ2-7, with D unresolved. Germline V gives CDR1 MNHEY, CDR2 SMNVEV (reference sequence). Trimming cost V 4 bases and J 1 base, with 5 bases left between them. CDR3 size: 12 residues. The CDR3 is CASSSPSYEQYF. DNA for the CDR3: TGTGCCAGCAGTTCCCCGTCCTACGAGCAGTACTTC.

The V and J genes are TRBV4-1 and TRBJ2-5, with D perhaps TRBD2 (6 bases). The length of the CDR3 is 14 residues. V gave up 2 bases and J gave up 5 bases, with 12 bases separating them. Germline V CDR1 and CDR2: MGHRA, YSYEKL. The CDR3, as DNA: TGCGCCAGCAGCCAACGGGAGATGCATGAGACCCAGTACTTC. This translates into CASSQREMHETQYF.

In this sample, this clone turned up once. This chain uses TRBV6-5 with TRBJ1-2, with 7 bases that match TRBD1. V shed 5 bases and J 2 bases; nucleotides not matched to a gene: 2. The CDR3 totals 13 residues. Germline V gene data show CDR1 as MNHEY and CDR2 as SVGAGI. Here the CDR3 DNA reads TGTGCCAGCAGTCTACAGGGGAACTATGGCTACACCTTC. It encodes CASSLQGNYGYTF.

The rearrangement joins TRBV7-9 to TRBJ2-6; 8 bases are shared with TRBD1. The CDR3 covers 17 residues. Germline-derived CDR1 and CDR2 are SEHNR and FQNEAQ (reference sequence). V lost 5 bases to trimming and J lost 3 bases; unmatched junction nucleotides: 9. CDR3 bases: TGTGCCAGCAGCACCAAGACAGGGGAAGGTGGGGCCAACGTCCTGACTTTC. It specifies CASSTKTGEGGANVLTF.

This chain connects TRBV4-1 to TRBJ2-1; D might be TRBD2 (6 bases). Trimming took off 3 bases at V and 0 bases at J, with 12 bases between the two ends. Germline CDR1 and CDR2: MGHRA and YSYEKL. The CDR3 extends over 16 amino acids. The CDR3: CASSQQAGSSYNEQFF. The DNA for the CDR3 is TGCGCCAGCAGCCAGCAGGCGGGAAGCTCCTACAATGAGCAGTTCTTC.

The chain joins TRBV13 to TRBJ1-3; 9 nucleotides line up with TRBD1. Germline V gives CDR1 PRHDT, CDR2 FYEKMQ (reference sequence). CDR3 length equals 18 residues. J was trimmed by 1 base and V by 2 bases; bases with no gene match: 9. CDR3 sequence (DNA): TGTGCCAGCAGCTTACGGGTGACAGGGGGTTTGTCTGGAAACACCATATATTTT. Its protein product is CASSLRVTGGLSGNTIYF.

V and J are TRBV6-1 and TRBJ1-5; the match to TRBD1 covers 10 bases. The V gene's germline CDR1 is MNHNS and CDR2 SASEGT. This CDR3 has 15 amino acids. Trimming at V came to 5 bases and at J to 6 bases, leaving 7 bases not matched to a gene. The CDR3 coding sequence is TGTGCCAGCAGTCGACAGGGGGCGGTGGGTCAGCCCCAGCATTTT. It specifies CASSRQGAVGQPQHF.

The chain couples TRBV23-1 to TRBJ1-1; no reliable D call. TRBV23-1 is classed as an ORF, of uncertain function. Trimming took 1 base from V and 1 from J, leaving 16 bases between them. The CDR3 sequence is 17 residues long. The CDR3 sequence is CASSQFHSKRWNTEAFF. The CDR3 region has the DNA TGCGCCAGCAGTCAATTCCATTCGAAGCGGTGGAACACTGAAGCTTTCTTT.

The chain carries TRBV10-3 and TRBJ2-7; a possible D gene is TRBD2 (6 bases). Looked up from germline, CDR1 is ENHRY and CDR2 is SYGVKD. The CDR3 spans 13 residues. Trimming stripped 10 bases from V and 0 bases from J, with 13 bases between. For the CDR3, the DNA is TGTGCCACCTTGGACGGGAGCTCCTACGAGCAGTACTTC. Its translation is CATLDGSSYEQYF.

J is TRBJ1-2 and V is TRBV30; D gene unclear. The CDR3 totals 13 residues. The germline V and J ends were trimmed by 2 bases and 6 bases, with 13 bases remaining between them. Germline CDR1 GTSNPN, CDR2 SVGIG (reference sequence). The CDR3 nucleotides are TGTGCCTGGAGTACCGGTGTCACGGATGGCTACACCTTC. This sequence encodes CAWSTGVTDGYTF.

The rearrangement joins TRBV14 to TRBJ1-1, with D possibly being TRBD1 (6 bases). The CDR3 loop spans 13 amino acids. CDR1 SGHDN and CDR2 FVKESK come from the germline V gene. V lost 3 bases to trimming and J lost 1 base, with 6 bases between them. The CDR3 DNA is TGTGCCAGCAGCCAGACAGGGAACACTGAAGCTTTCTTT. The encoded protein is CASSQTGNTEAFF.

V usage is TRBV19 and J usage is TRBJ1-1; D is ambiguous. In germline, CDR1 is LNHDA, CDR2 SQIVND (reference sequence). The CDR3 extends over 16 amino acids. V gave up 7 bases and J gave up 0 bases, with 18 bases separating them. The CDR3, as DNA: TGTGCCAGTATGGGAGGATCGTACTATATGAACACTGAAGCTTTCTTT. Its protein is CASMGGSYYMNTEAFF.

As regards this clone: One junction end disagrees with the germline gene, perhaps due to a read error. V is TRBV5-5 and J is TRBJ1-1; D may be TRBD1 (5 bases). CDR3 size: 17 residues. Germline V gene sequence: CDR1 SGHKS, CDR2 YYEKEE (reference sequence). The CDR3 coding sequence is TGTGCCAGCAACTTGAGATCGACAGCTCGTACCAACACTGAAGCTTTCTTT. Encoded protein: CASNLRSTARTNTEAFF.

The chain uses TRBV27 and TRBJ2-3; 8 nucleotides align to TRBD1. With V trimmed by 3 bases and J by 5 bases, 7 bases remained unmatched. The CDR3 consists of 15 residues. CDR1 and CDR2 from the germline V gene are MNHEY and SMNVEV (reference sequence). This CDR3 reads CASSFVLRGRDTQYF. CDR3 coding DNA: TGTGCCAGCAGTTTCGTCCTCAGGGGGCGAGATACGCAGTATTTT.

This chain joins TRBV5-4 and TRBJ2-1; 8 positions match TRBD2. The length of the CDR3 is 16 residues. Germline V CDR1 and CDR2: SGHNT, YYREEE (reference sequence). V shed 0 bases and J 6 bases; nucleotides not matched to a gene: 8. CDR3 sequence reads: CASSLGGRGAPNEQFF. The CDR3 DNA is TGTGCCAGCAGCTTGGGGGGGCGGGGGGCGCCCAATGAGCAGTTCTTC.

This chain uses TRBV7-9 with TRBJ1-4, with D possibly TRBD1 on 5 matching bases. Trimming removed 0 bases from V and 10 bases from J, with 9 bases in between. CDR3 length equals 13 residues. From germline, CDR1 is SEHNR and CDR2 FQNEAQ (reference sequence). DNA of the CDR3: TGTGCCAGCAGCTTAGCGATCCAGGGAAAACTGTTTTTT. It yields the protein CASSLAIQGKLFF. Looking up the rest from reference TRBV7-9 and TRBJ1-4 gives the full variable domain: DTGVSQNPRHKITKRGQNVTFRCDPISEHNRLYWYRQTLGQGPEFLTYFQNEAQLEKSRLLSDRFSAERPKGSFSTLEIQRTEQGDSAMYLCASSLAIQGKLFFGSGTQLSVL.

The V and J genes are TRBV10-1 and TRBJ2-1, with 8 nucleotides matching TRBD1. The CDR3 contains 14 residues. Trimming removed 3 bases from V and 7 bases from J; junction bases left unmatched: 5. The V gene's germline CDR1 is WNHNN and CDR2 SYGVQD (reference sequence). The CDR3 sequence: CASSDQGARNEQFF. The CDR3 region has the DNA TGCGCCAGCAGTGACCAGGGGGCGCGAAATGAGCAGTTCTTC.

This clone is a singleton in its sample. V and J are TRBV18 and TRBJ2-3, with D unresolved. CDR3 length: 18 amino acids. Trimming removed 4 bases from V and 0 bases from J, with 20 bases in between. Looked up from germline, CDR1 is KGHSH and CDR2 is LQKENI. The CDR3 DNA follows: TGTGCCAGCTCACTCAATCTGGCAAGGCAGACTAGCACAGATACGCAGTATTTT. Translating gives CASSLNLARQTSTDTQYF.

This sequence joins TRBV28 and TRBJ2-7, with 9 nucleotides matching TRBD1. CDR3 length equals 15 residues. CDR1 is MDHEN, CDR2 SYDVKM, per germline. Trimming took 5 bases from V and 1 from J; bases not matched to a gene: 6. Here the CDR3 reads CASSPTGGWSYEQYF. CDR3 DNA sequence: TGTGCCAGCAGTCCGACAGGGGGTTGGTCCTACGAGCAGTACTTC.

J is TRBJ2-1 and V is TRBV2; 8 bases agree with TRBD1. This CDR3 is built from 14 residues. Germline trimming cut 3 bases from V and 9 bases from J; bases unmatched to any gene: 7. CDR1 is SNHLY and CDR2 is FYNNEI in the germline V gene. CDR3 nucleotide sequence: TGTGCCAGCAGTGATCTAAACAGGGGGAGTGAGCAGTTCTTC. Translated, it gives CASSDLNRGSEQFF. The full variable domain, in which reference TRBV2 and TRBJ2-1 provide the parts outside the CDR3, is EPEVTQTPSHQVTQMGQEVILRCVPISNHLYFYWYRQILGQKVEFLVSFYNNEISEKSEIFDDQFSVERPDGSNFTLKIRSTKLEDSAMYFCASSDLNRGSEQFFGPGTRLTVL.

J is TRBJ2-5 and V is TRBV19, with TRBD1 as a possible D gene (7 bases). V was cut by 1 base and J by 2 bases, with 17 bases left in between. In germline, CDR1 is LNHDA, CDR2 SQIVND (reference sequence). This CDR3 is 17 amino acids long. CDR3 residues: CASSIGLAQGGQETQYF. The CDR3 region has the DNA TGTGCCAGTAGTATAGGTCTAGCCCAGGGGGGTCAAGAGACCCAGTACTTC.

This clone was seen a few times. In the same sample, other DNA sequences code for this CDR3. The V gene is TRBV6-1, the J gene TRBJ2-7, with 10 bases identical to TRBD2. Germline V gives CDR1 MNHNS, CDR2 SASEGT. The ends lost 1 base at V and 3 bases at J; junction bases unmatched: 3. This CDR3 is 15 amino acids long. The CDR3 nucleotides are TGTGCCAGCAGTGAAGAGGCTAGCGGGAGCTACGAGCAGTACTTC. Translation gives CASSEEASGSYEQYF.

The chain is built from TRBV15 and TRBJ1-3; TRBD1 might be the D (6 bases). V gave up 6 bases and J gave up 4 bases, with 13 bases separating them. Germline CDR1 is LNHNV and CDR2 is YYDKDF (reference sequence). The length of the CDR3 is 14 residues. The CDR3 coding sequence is TGTGCCACCAGTACTCCAGGGGCAGGAAACACCATATATTTT. The encoded protein is CATSTPGAGNTIYF.

CDR3 DNA sequence: TGTGCCATCAGTGAGTACAGGGGGCCGATGAACACTGAAGCTTTCTTT. As protein: CAISEYRGPMNTEAFF. The V call is TRBV10-3, the J call TRBJ1-1; 9 bases match TRBD1. The CDR3 extends over 16 amino acids. The germline V gene has CDR1 ENHRY and CDR2 SYGVKD. V trimming: 1 base; J trimming: 0 bases; junction bases outside the gene matches: 3.

The chain carries TRBV10-2 and TRBJ1-4, with 7 bases identical to TRBD1. The CDR3 totals 15 residues. Looked up from germline, CDR1 is WSHSY and CDR2 is SAAADI. The V gene end was trimmed by 3 bases and the J gene end by 1 base; junction bases not matched to a gene: 2. The CDR3: CASSEWDRTNEKLFF. The CDR3 DNA reads as TGCGCCAGCAGTGAATGGGACAGAACTAATGAAAAACTGTTTTTT.

This chain links TRBV5-1 with TRBJ1-5; 9 nucleotides agree with TRBD1. The CDR3 loop spans 14 amino acids. V trimming: 5 bases; J trimming: 7 bases; junction bases outside the gene matches: 7. CDR1 and CDR2 (germline): SGHRS, YFSETQ. CDR3 coding DNA: TGCGCCAGCAGTCCGGACAGGGGACGGCAGCCCCAGCATTTT. Translating gives CASSPDRGRQPQHF.